Shown below are 26 T cell receptor beta chains from a single sample sequenced in a study of blood T cell repertoires in COVID-19. Generated by immunoSEQ multiplex PCR, the TCRdb table keeps only in-frame clones and is missing some. Of about 300,000 clones listed, 75% to 95% were seen once; the top ten hold about 7%. What was sequenced was peripheral blood. The receptors stem from a woman aged 25 to 39 with COVID-19, enrolled during active disease.

J is TRBJ2-5 and V is TRBV7-8, with 8 bases fitting TRBD2. CDR3 length: 15 amino acids. The V and J ends lost 5 bases and 1 base, in that order; junction bases with no gene match: 6. In germline, CDR1 is SGHVS, CDR2 FQNEAQ. CDR3 bases: TGTGCCAGCAGCAACTCGGGGGGGATCCAAGAGACCCAGTACTTC. Translation: CASSNSGGIQETQYF.

This clone turned up a few times. V is TRBV2 and J is TRBJ2-1; 12 positions agree with TRBD2. The CDR3 contains 16 residues. With 7 bases clipped from V and 5 bases from J, the junction kept 9 bases outside the gene matches. CDR1 and CDR2 from the germline V gene are SNHLY and FYNNEI. The CDR3 DNA reads TGTGCCAGCAACCCGGGGGGACTAGCGGGCAACAATGAGCAGTTCTTC. The encoded protein is CASNPGGLAGNNEQFF.

This chain connects TRBV4-3 to TRBJ2-5, with 7 bases identical to TRBD2. Germline V lookup: CDR1 LGHNA, CDR2 YSLEER. The CDR3 sequence is 16 residues long. Losses at the gene ends were 1 base for V and 5 bases for J; bases not matched to a gene: 10. CDR3: CASSQGGGRAGETQYF. Written as DNA, the CDR3 is TGCGCCAGCAGCCAAGGAGGTGGGAGGGCCGGGGAGACCCAGTACTTC.

In regard to this clone: The germline gene is not matched at one end of the junction; a read error may be the cause. The rearrangement links TRBV7-9 to TRBJ2-7; tentatively, D is TRBD2 (6 bases). The CDR3 extends over 14 amino acids. Per germline, CDR1 SEHNR and CDR2 FQNEAQ (reference sequence). CDR3 DNA sequence: TGTGCCAGCAGCGCGGGACTTCCCTCCAACGAGCAGTACTTC. Amino acids: CASSAGLPSNEQYF.

This sequence joins TRBV10-3 and TRBJ1-5, with D perhaps matching TRBD1 (5 bases). Per the germline V gene, CDR1 is ENHRY and CDR2 is SYGVKD. This CDR3 spans 13 amino acids. Trimming took 11 bases from V and 3 from J, leaving 14 bases between them. The DNA for the CDR3 is TGTGCCTCGGGCAGGGCCTTCAATCAGCCCCAGCATTTT. Translation gives CASGRAFNQPQHF.

V is TRBV19 and J is TRBJ2-1; 7 bases line up with TRBD1. This CDR3 comprises 14 residues. Germline CDR1 and CDR2: LNHDA and SQIVND (reference sequence). Germline trimming cut 7 bases from V and 6 bases from J; bases unmatched to any gene: 9. In DNA form, the CDR3 reads TGTGCCAGTAAAGGGCAGGGGGAGAGCAATGAGCAGTTCTTC. Amino acid sequence: CASKGQGESNEQFF. Full variable domain (remainder filled in from reference TRBV19 and TRBJ2-1): DGGITQSPKYLFRKEGQNVTLSCEQNLNHDAMYWYRQDPGQGLRLIYYSQIVNDFQKGDIAEGYSVSREKKESFPLTVTSAQKNPTAFYLCASKGQGESNEQFFGPGTRLTVL.

The gene calls are TRBV7-9 and TRBJ2-1; no clear D gene. V was trimmed by 2 bases and J by 10 bases, leaving 12 bases between them. Per the germline V gene, CDR1 is SEHNR and CDR2 is FQNEAQ (reference sequence). This CDR3 is 13 amino acids long. The CDR3 spells CASSLQAGLEQFF. The CDR3 bases are TGTGCCAGCAGCTTACAGGCCGGCCTGGAGCAGTTCTTC.

V usage is TRBV2 and J usage is TRBJ1-6, with a possible D match to TRBD1 (5 bases). The germline gives CDR1 SNHLY, CDR2 FYNNEI. The CDR3 length is 15 residues. V was cut by 5 bases and J by 6 bases, with 14 bases left in between. The CDR3 DNA is TGTGCCAGCAGTAACCGGGACTTAACTAATTCACCCCTCCACTTT. Translation: CASSNRDLTNSPLHF.

J is TRBJ1-4 and V is TRBV24-1, with 7 positions matching TRBD1. V shed 4 bases, J shed 3 bases, and the junction held 1 base outside the gene matches. This CDR3 has 14 residues. CDR1 KGHDR and CDR2 SFDVKD come from the germline V gene. In nucleotides, the CDR3 is TGTGCCACCAGTGAGACAGGGCCTAATGAAAAACTGTTTTTT. Its protein is CATSETGPNEKLFF.

The chain employs TRBV10-2 and TRBJ2-5, with TRBD2 matching 7 bases. V was pared by 7 bases and J by 6 bases, with 11 bases of the junction left unmatched. Germline V CDR1 and CDR2: WSHSY, SAAADI. The CDR3 has 14 amino acids. The CDR3 reads CASMPPGGLKTQYF. The CDR3 region has the DNA TGCGCCAGCATGCCCCCGGGAGGATTGAAGACCCAGTACTTC.

V is TRBV28 and J is TRBJ2-3, with TRBD2 identical over 7 bases. Germline V CDR1 and CDR2: MDHEN, SYDVKM. The CDR3 has 17 residues. The ends lost 4 bases at V and 4 bases at J; junction bases unmatched: 14. This chain's CDR3 is CASSSSVGRENPDTQYF. The CDR3 bases are TGTGCCAGCAGTTCATCCGTGGGGCGGGAGAATCCAGATACGCAGTATTTT.

The V and J genes are TRBV18 and TRBJ1-1, with D tentatively TRBD1 (5 bases). Germline assignment: CDR1 KGHSH and CDR2 LQKENI. The CDR3 spans 15 residues. The germline V and J ends were trimmed by 6 bases and 1 base, with 15 bases remaining between them. The CDR3 bases are TGTGCCAGCTCCGCCCACGGGGGTGGGAACACTGAAGCTTTCTTT. It yields the protein CASSAHGGGNTEAFF. The full variable domain, with the rest looked up from reference TRBV18 and TRBJ1-1, is NAGVMQNPRHLVRRRGQEARLRCSPMKGHSHVYWYRQLPEEGLKFMVYLQKENIIDESGMPKERFSAEFPKEGPSILRIQQVVRGDSAAYFCASSAHGGGNTEAFFGQGTRLTVV.

This clone was seen once. V and J are TRBV28 and TRBJ1-4; TRBD1 aligns across 7 bases. Losses at the gene ends were 2 bases for V and 5 bases for J; bases not matched to a gene: 2. Germline values: CDR1 MDHEN, CDR2 SYDVKM. The CDR3 loop spans 14 amino acids. CDR3 in amino acids: CASSLQQGNEKLFF. CDR3 DNA sequence: TGTGCCAGCAGTTTACAACAGGGGAATGAAAAACTGTTTTTT.

The chain carries TRBV5-1 and TRBJ1-4; TRBD1 matches 7 bases. The V gene's germline CDR1 is SGHRS and CDR2 YFSETQ. The V gene end was trimmed by 0 bases and the J gene end by 8 bases; junction bases not matched to a gene: 4. The CDR3 is made up of 14 amino acids. DNA of the CDR3: TGCGCCAGCAGCTTGGTTGCAGGGGGGGAAAAACTGTTTTTT. Translated, it gives CASSLVAGGEKLFF.

Here the CDR3 reads CASSPFRQGGTEAFF. CDR3 sequence (DNA): TGTGCCAGCAGCCCGTTCCGACAGGGGGGCACTGAAGCTTTCTTT. This chain joins TRBV5-4 and TRBJ1-1, with 9 bases aligning to TRBD1. This CDR3 has 15 residues. V shed 4 bases, J shed 4 bases, and the junction held 8 bases outside the gene matches. The V gene's germline CDR1 is SGHNT and CDR2 YYREEE (reference sequence). Supplemented by reference TRBV5-4 and TRBJ1-1, the full variable domain reads ETGVTQSPTHLIKTRGQQVTLRCSSQSGHNTVSWYQQALGQGPQFIFQYYREEENGRGNFPPRFSGLQFPNYSSELNVNALELDDSALYLCASSPFRQGGTEAFFGQGTRLTVV.

The chain uses TRBV5-4 and TRBJ2-1; 8 nucleotides match TRBD2. The CDR3 sequence is 15 residues long. V was pared by 4 bases and J by 7 bases, with 10 bases of the junction left unmatched. Germline CDR1 is SGHNT and CDR2 is YYREEE (reference sequence). CDR3: CASSKGGRPGNEQFF. DNA of the CDR3: TGTGCCAGCAGCAAAGGCGGGAGGCCGGGGAATGAGCAGTTCTTC.

The chain is built from TRBV2 and TRBJ2-7, with 7 bases that match TRBD2. The V gene end was trimmed by 8 bases and the J gene end by 3 bases; junction bases not matched to a gene: 10. Germline V gives CDR1 SNHLY, CDR2 FYNNEI. This CDR3 is 14 amino acids long. The CDR3 bases are TGTGCCAGCCTGCCGGTTCGGGAGGTCTACGAGCAGTACTTC. Translated, it gives CASLPVREVYEQYF.

This chain links TRBV30 with TRBJ2-1; D remains ambiguous. Trimming took 2 bases from V and 2 from J, leaving 10 bases between them. The germline gives CDR1 GTSNPN, CDR2 SVGIG (reference sequence). The CDR3 sequence is 14 residues long. The CDR3 DNA follows: TGTGCCTGGAGTCTGAGAATCACCTACAATGAGCAGTTCTTC. It is translated as CAWSLRITYNEQFF.

Comment on this clone: Other DNA sequences in the same sample also yield this CDR3. The chain combines TRBV20-1 with TRBJ2-1; D gene uncertain. Trimming left V 3 bases short and J 5 bases short, with 2 bases between. The germline V gene has CDR1 DFQATT and CDR2 SNEGSKA (reference sequence). CDR3 size: 10 residues. CDR3 in amino acids: CSASDNEQFF. Here the CDR3 DNA reads TGCAGTGCTAGCGACAATGAGCAGTTCTTC.

The chain joins TRBV2 to TRBJ2-3; D call uncertain. The V end was cut by 6 bases, the J end by 3 bases, with 7 bases between. CDR3 length: 12 amino acids. Germline lookup yields CDR1 SNHLY and CDR2 FYNNEI. The CDR3 reads CASRINTDTQYF. The CDR3, as DNA: TGTGCCAGCAGAATTAATACAGATACGCAGTATTTT.

A few counts support this clone. V gene TRBV6-1 combines with J gene TRBJ1-3, with unresolved D. The germline V gene has CDR1 MNHNS and CDR2 SASEGT. The CDR3 contains 16 residues. The V and J ends lost 4 bases and 7 bases respectively, with 20 bases between them. The CDR3 DNA reads as TGTGCCAGCAGTGCCCTGCTAGGAGTGGGGAGTAACACCATATATTTT. Protein sequence: CASSALLGVGSNTIYF.

The DNA of the CDR3 is TGTGCCTGGGCGACAGGGAATAATTCACCCCTCCACTTT. It encodes CAWATGNNSPLHF. This chain joins TRBV30 and TRBJ1-6, with 7 bases that match TRBD1. V shed 5 bases and J 5 bases; nucleotides not matched to a gene: 3. The CDR3 spans 13 residues. The germline gives CDR1 GTSNPN, CDR2 SVGIG (reference sequence).

This clone was recorded once. This sequence joins TRBV5-4 and TRBJ2-1, with a possible D match to TRBD1 (6 bases). CDR1 and CDR2 from the germline V gene are SGHNT and YYREEE (reference sequence). V shed 1 base and J shed 6 bases, with 14 bases lying between them. CDR3 length equals 15 residues. Here the CDR3 DNA reads TGTGCCAGCAGCTTGAGCTTATCCAGGGGCAATGAGCAGTTCTTC. Its translation is CASSLSLSRGNEQFF. Together with reference TRBV5-4 and TRBJ2-1, the CDR3 gives the full variable domain: ETGVTQSPTHLIKTRGQQVTLRCSSQSGHNTVSWYQQALGQGPQFIFQYYREEENGRGNFPPRFSGLQFPNYSSELNVNALELDDSALYLCASSLSLSRGNEQFFGPGTRLTVL.

This sequence joins TRBV5-1 and TRBJ1-1; D perhaps matches TRBD1 (6 bases). The germline gives CDR1 SGHRS, CDR2 YFSETQ. The CDR3 extends over 14 amino acids. Trimming shortened V by 4 bases and J by 0 bases, and 10 bases separated the two germline ends. The CDR3 reads CASSRDTLNTEAFF. CDR3 nucleotide sequence: TGCGCCAGCAGCAGGGACACCCTGAACACTGAAGCTTTCTTT.

The chain combines TRBV27 with TRBJ1-6; D is ambiguous. Trimming pared 1 base from V and 6 bases from J, leaving 10 bases between. Germline V CDR1 and CDR2: MNHEY, SMNVEV (reference sequence). CDR3 length equals 15 residues. DNA for the CDR3: TGTGCCAGCAGTTTATGGCAGCGGCCTAATTCACCCCTCCACTTT. It yields the protein CASSLWQRPNSPLHF.

The chain uses TRBV7-9 and TRBJ2-2, with D uncertain. Trimming cost V 1 base and J 1 base, with 4 bases left between them. CDR3 size: 14 residues. CDR1 and CDR2 from the germline V gene are SEHNR and FQNEAQ (reference sequence). CDR3 loop: CASSLVQNTGELFF. The CDR3 nucleotides read TGTGCCAGCAGCTTAGTACAGAACACCGGGGAGCTGTTTTTT.